The T cell receptor beta chain under discussion was sequenced for a study of early T cells in non-severe SARS-CoV-2 infection. Turning to the study itself: The input, bulk RNA from unsorted whole blood, was sequenced, and chains were unpaired.

Individually, cDNA molecules had unique molecular identifiers attached to them. Each CDR3 protein gets one entry after TCRdb re-called the 5' RACE reads with MiXCR. The repertoire holds approximately 56,000 distinct CDR3 sequences, with more than 13% as singletons. This clonotype was seen many times. Antigen specificity is unknown. The V and J ends lost 4 bases and 2 bases respectively, with 11 bases between them. This CDR3 is 15 amino acids long. Germline V gene lookup returns CDR1 MDHEN and CDR2 SYDVKM. Study-level findings and limits: Missing private and CD4 specificities, VDJdb matching favored anti-spike CD8 responses.

The starting material was whole blood, obtained at baseline. This TCR came from an adult who was a healthcare worker with PCR-confirmed SARS-CoV-2 infection or an uninfected control (not recorded which). The chain joins TRBV28 to TRBJ2-2; TRBD2 is a possible D gene (6 bases). DNA for the CDR3: TGTGCCAGCAGTTCGGGACTTTTCAACACCGGGGAGCTGTTTTTT. It translates to CASSSGLFNTGELFF.